The next 14 T cell receptor beta chains were all read from a single sample in a study of CD8 T cells in ankylosing spondylitis. Overall study findings and caveats: Roughly 8 highly homologous variants formed a TCR beta motif that appeared characteristic of ankylosing spondylitis blood.

No antigen has been identified for these receptors. In TCRdb, the 5' RACE reads were re-called with MiXCR into one record per CDR3 protein. Of about 440,000 distinct CDR3 sequences listed, approximately 17% are singletons. Sequenced: blood, either unsorted or a sorted T cell fraction (not recorded which). The receptors were sampled from a male donor with ankylosing spondylitis.

There are many counts of this clonotype. The chain employs TRBV3-1 and TRBJ1-1; the match to TRBD1 covers 9 bases. Germline V gene sequence: CDR1 LGHDT, CDR2 YNNKEL (reference sequence). The CDR3 spans 14 residues. Unmatched junction bases numbered 0, after V lost 2 bases and J lost 2 bases. CDR3 residues: CASSQTGGNTEAFF. CDR3 DNA sequence: TGTGCCAGCAGCCAAACAGGGGGCAACACTGAAGCTTTCTTT. Together with reference TRBV3-1 and TRBJ1-1, the CDR3 gives the full variable domain: DTAVSQTPKYLVTQMGNDKSIKCEQNLGHDTMYWYKQDSKKFLKIMFSYNNKELIINETVPNRFSPKSPDKAHLNLHINSLELGDSAVYFCASSQTGGNTEAFFGQGTRLTVV.

This clonotype occurred a few times. This chain connects TRBV7-9 to TRBJ1-2; 11 bases map to TRBD1. The CDR3 runs 15 residues. V was pared by 5 bases and J by 6 bases, with 8 bases of the junction left unmatched. The V gene's germline CDR1 is SEHNR and CDR2 FQNEAQ (reference sequence). This chain's CDR3 is CASSTGTGGVNGYTF. The DNA of the CDR3 is TGTGCCAGCAGCACCGGGACAGGGGGGGTAAATGGCTACACCTTC. Full variable domain (outside the CDR3, taken from reference TRBV7-9 and TRBJ1-2): DTGVSQNPRHKITKRGQNVTFRCDPISEHNRLYWYRQTLGQGPEFLTYFQNEAQLEKSRLLSDRFSAERPKGSFSTLEIQRTEQGDSAMYLCASSTGTGGVNGYTFGSGTRLTVV.

This clonotype was found a few times. The gene calls are TRBV7-9 and TRBJ2-3, with 7 bases lining up with TRBD2. The length of the CDR3 is 14 residues. V trimming: 2 bases; J trimming: 3 bases; junction bases outside the gene matches: 2. Per germline, CDR1 SEHNR and CDR2 FQNEAQ (reference sequence). The CDR3 spells CASSLTGLTDTQYF. CDR3 bases: TGTGCCAGCAGCTTAACGGGACTAACAGATACGCAGTATTTT.

This clonotype was observed at least ten times. The chain has TRBV7-2 and TRBJ2-7, with D possibly matching TRBD2 (5 bases). V lost 3 bases to trimming and J lost 3 bases, with 9 bases between them. This CDR3 has 13 residues. CDR1 is SGHTA, CDR2 FQGNSA, per germline. The CDR3 region is CASSLEVVYEQYF. CDR3 bases: TGTGCCAGCAGCTTGGAGGTAGTCTACGAGCAGTACTTC. Looking up the rest from reference TRBV7-2 and TRBJ2-7 gives the full variable domain: GAGVSQSPSNKVTEKGKDVELRCDPISGHTALYWYRQSLGQGLEFLIYFQGNSAPDKSGLPSDRFSAERTGGSVSTLTIQRTQQEDSAVYLCASSLEVVYEQYFGPGTRLTVT.

CDR3 sequence reads: CASNRDGNEKLFF. CDR3 sequence (DNA): TGCGCCAGCAACCGGGACGGGAATGAAAAACTGTTTTTT. This chain connects TRBV5-1 to TRBJ1-4; D possibly corresponds to TRBD1 (5 bases). Germline V lookup: CDR1 SGHRS, CDR2 YFSETQ. This CDR3 has 13 amino acids. The germline V and J ends were trimmed by 6 bases and 5 bases, with 11 bases remaining between them.

Written as DNA, the CDR3 is TGTGCCAGCAGCTTAGCATTTGCAACTAATGAAAAACTGTTTTTT. Translating gives CASSLAFATNEKLFF. The chain uses TRBV7-9 and TRBJ1-4; no clear D gene. The CDR3 contains 15 residues. Germline values: CDR1 SEHNR, CDR2 FQNEAQ (reference sequence). V lost 0 bases to trimming and J lost 0 bases, with 5 bases between them.

In its sample, this clonotype was seen many times. The chain links TRBV12-3 or TRBV12-4 to TRBJ1-2; D possibly corresponds to TRBD1 (6 bases). The length of the CDR3 is 12 residues. The ends were cut back, 5 bases at V and 7 bases at J, with 11 bases in the middle. The CDR3 here is CASSSRGSGYTF. CDR3 in DNA: TGTGCCAGCAGTAGCAGGGGATCTGGCTACACCTTC.

This clonotype was seen a few times. V and J are TRBV5-1 and TRBJ2-5, with D perhaps assigned TRBD1 or TRBD2 (5 bases each). The V end lost 0 bases, the J end lost 0 bases, and 9 bases lay between the germline ends. CDR1 and CDR2 (germline): SGHRS, YFSETQ. The CDR3 consists of 15 residues. CDR3 bases: TGCGCCAGCAGCTTGGGCTCGGGACACCAAGAGACCCAGTACTTC. Translating gives CASSLGSGHQETQYF. The whole variable domain, filled in from reference TRBV5-1 and TRBJ2-5, reads KAGVTQTPRYLIKTRGQQVTLSCSPISGHRSVSWYQQTPGQGLQFLFEYFSETQRNKGNFPGRFSGRQFSNSRSEMNVSTLELGDSALYLCASSLGSGHQETQYFGPGTRLLVL.

The chain employs TRBV12-3 or TRBV12-4 and TRBJ1-2, with unresolved D. Trimming cost V 5 bases and J 8 bases, with 12 bases left between them. This CDR3 has 12 residues. CDR3 sequence: CASSRWGMGYTF. The CDR3 nucleotides are TGTGCCAGCAGTCGGTGGGGTATGGGCTACACCTTC.

J is TRBJ1-2 and V is TRBV20-1, with D hard to call. The CDR3 extends over 14 amino acids. Germline V gene sequence: CDR1 DFQATT, CDR2 SNEGSKA (reference sequence). V shed 5 bases and J shed 6 bases, with 19 bases lying between them. This chain's CDR3 is CSAPNWVGIDGYTF. The CDR3 DNA sequence: TGCAGTGCTCCAAATTGGGTAGGGATTGATGGCTACACCTTC.

J is TRBJ2-1 and V is TRBV29-1; 9 bases fit TRBD2. Looked up from germline, CDR1 is SQVTM and CDR2 is ANQGSEA. The V segment lost 1 base and the J segment 8 bases; nucleotides outside the gene matches: 6. CDR3 size: 14 residues. The CDR3 DNA is TGCAGCGTTGAAGGACTAGCGGCCTCCGATGAGCAGTTCTTC. Protein product: CSVEGLAASDEQFF.

This clonotype was observed a handful of times. The chain uses TRBV11-2 and TRBJ2-3; 8 bases agree with TRBD2. With 5 bases clipped from V and 2 bases from J, the junction kept 9 bases outside the gene matches. The CDR3 contains 16 residues. In germline, CDR1 is SGHAT, CDR2 FQNNGV. CDR3 sequence reads: CASSPFSGVYTDTQYF. The CDR3 DNA reads TGTGCCAGCAGCCCTTTTAGCGGGGTCTACACAGATACGCAGTATTTT.

This clonotype turned up a few times. The rearrangement uses TRBV2 and TRBJ1-6; 7 bases fit TRBD1. Looked up from germline, CDR1 is SNHLY and CDR2 is FYNNEI. CDR3 length: 16 residues. With 2 bases clipped from V and 7 bases from J, the junction kept 8 bases outside the gene matches. The chain's CDR3 is CASSESGQAANSPLHF. As DNA, the CDR3 is TGTGCCAGCAGTGAATCTGGACAGGCGGCGAATTCACCCCTCCACTTT.

This clonotype came up many times. This chain connects TRBV28 to TRBJ2-7; 7 nucleotides agree with TRBD1. Per the germline V gene, CDR1 is MDHEN and CDR2 is SYDVKM. The J segment lost 3 bases and the V segment lost 6 bases, leaving 8 bases of the junction unmatched. This CDR3 spans 14 amino acids. DNA of the CDR3: TGTGCCAGCAGATTACCGGGACAGATCTACGAGCAGTACTTC. Translating it yields CASRLPGQIYEQYF.